A selection of T cell receptor beta chains follows, all from one sample in a study of response to subunit inactivated influenza vaccine. TCRdb re-called the RT-PCR reads through MiXCR, storing one row per CDR3 protein. The sample yields about 650,000 distinct CDR3 sequences, 15% to 18% seen once. The material sequenced was PBMCs from blood, taken about 13 days after vaccination. Receptors originate from a man in his fifties or sixties who received an inactivated influenza vaccine. Each CDR3 is given without its conserved first and last residue. The D gene is left open where the match is weak. Some rows have no size entry. The others give once, few or many, or a class for an expanded clone.

V: TRBV27; J: TRBJ2-5; size: .; D: .; CDR3: ASSRLRDEKTQY
V: TRBV7-2; J: TRBJ2-4; size: few; D: .; CDR3: ASSLGFRNIQY
V: TRBV6-1; J: TRBJ2-1; size: few; D: .; CDR3: ASKEGLEQF
V: TRBV18; J: TRBJ2-2; size: many; D: .; CDR3: ASSPAGELF
V: TRBV11-1; J: TRBJ2-1; size: .; D: TRBD2; CDR3: ASSQPGLAELSSSYNEQF
V: TRBV28; J: TRBJ2-7; size: .; D: .; CDR3: ASSLPTGHPKDEQY
V: TRBV6-1; J: TRBJ2-2; size: .; D: .; CDR3: ASSVTTGELF
V: TRBV20-1; J: TRBJ2-7; size: many; D: .; CDR3: SARDNYEQY
V: TRBV28; J: TRBJ2-4; size: .; D: .; CDR3: ASSLTQGILAKNIQY
V: TRBV7-2; J: TRBJ1-1; size: few; D: .; CDR3: ASSFAGAVTEAF
V: TRBV9; J: TRBJ2-2; size: .; D: .; CDR3: ASSVAGGELF
V: TRBV6-5; J: TRBJ2-5; size: .; D: .; CDR3: ASSYSRTQETQY
V: TRBV5-6; J: TRBJ2-1; size: .; D: .; CDR3: ASSSPMGDEQF
V: TRBV7-6; J: TRBJ2-3; size: .; D: TRBD2; CDR3: ASSLAWRGEADTQY
V: TRBV7-9; J: TRBJ1-2; size: few; D: .; CDR3: ASSLPGRGGYT